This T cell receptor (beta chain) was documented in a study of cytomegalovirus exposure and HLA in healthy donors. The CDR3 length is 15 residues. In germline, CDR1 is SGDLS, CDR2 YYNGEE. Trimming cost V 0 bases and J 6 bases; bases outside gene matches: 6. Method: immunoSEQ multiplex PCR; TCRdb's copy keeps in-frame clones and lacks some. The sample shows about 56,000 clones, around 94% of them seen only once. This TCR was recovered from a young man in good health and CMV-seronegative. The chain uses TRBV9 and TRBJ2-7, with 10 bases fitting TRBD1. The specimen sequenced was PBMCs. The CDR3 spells CASSVAGTGAGEQYF. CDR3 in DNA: TGTGCCAGCAGCGTAGCGGGGACAGGGGCAGGCGAGCAGTACTTC. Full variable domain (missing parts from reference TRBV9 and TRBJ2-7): DSGVTQTPKHLITATGQRVTLRCSPRSGDLSVYWYQQSLDQGLQFLIQYYNGEERAKGNILERFSAQQFPDLHSELNLSSLELGDSALYFCASSVAGTGAGEQYFGPGTRLTVT.